This TCR beta chain is from a study of chemoradiotherapy in HPV16-positive cancers. General study points: The functional HPV-specific definition rests on just a couple of HPV16-positive patients. Candidate HPV-specific clones and E7-related TCR motifs grew in tumor during treatment. For HPV16-positive patients, expanding HPV-responsive T cells associated with longer recurrence-free survival.

A note on this clone: Its antigen remains unidentified.

V was pared by 4 bases and J by 6 bases, with 12 bases between. Germline V gives CDR1 SNHLY, CDR2 FYNNEI. The CDR3 is 13 residues long. Sequencing was performed with immunoSEQ multiplex PCR; in TCRdb, only in-frame clones are kept and a portion is missing. The table lists about 7,600 clones, just under 85% of them singletons, with around 3% in the top ten. The rearrangement uses TRBV2 and TRBJ1-2, with D possibly being TRBD1 (5 bases). This sequence was found in a human donor with HPV-associated anogenital cancer. This sample comprised blood, obtained from a patient who underwent chemoradiotherapy. The CDR3 loop is CASSVVGADGYTF. In DNA, the CDR3 is TGTGCCAGCAGTGTGGTAGGGGCCGATGGCTACACCTTC.